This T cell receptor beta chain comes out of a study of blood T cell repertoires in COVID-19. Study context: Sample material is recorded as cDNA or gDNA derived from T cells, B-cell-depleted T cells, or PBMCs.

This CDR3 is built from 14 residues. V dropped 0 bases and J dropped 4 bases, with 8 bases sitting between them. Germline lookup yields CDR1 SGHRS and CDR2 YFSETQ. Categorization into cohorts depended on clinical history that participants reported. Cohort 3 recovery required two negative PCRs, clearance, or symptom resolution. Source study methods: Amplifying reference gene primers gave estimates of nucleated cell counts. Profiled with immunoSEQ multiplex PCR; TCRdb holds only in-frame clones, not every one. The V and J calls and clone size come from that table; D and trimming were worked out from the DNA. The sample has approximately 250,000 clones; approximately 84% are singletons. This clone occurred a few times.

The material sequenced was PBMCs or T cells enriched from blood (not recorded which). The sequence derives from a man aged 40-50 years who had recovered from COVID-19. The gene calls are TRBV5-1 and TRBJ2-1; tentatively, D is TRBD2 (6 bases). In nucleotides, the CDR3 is TGCGCCAGCAGCTTGGGGGACTTGTACAATGAGCAGTTCTTC. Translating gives CASSLGDLYNEQFF.